The 19 T cell receptor beta chains listed next were all sequenced from one sample in a study of cytotoxic CD8 clonotypes in ibrutinib-treated CLL. Method: immunoSEQ multiplex PCR; TCRdb's copy keeps in-frame clones and lacks some. The table has some 150,000 clones, roughly 77% seen once; the top ten hold approximately 28%. The sequencing here drew on PBMCs, taken after 12 months of ibrutinib treatment. All receptors come from a human donor with chronic lymphocytic leukemia.

The J gene is TRBJ1-2, the V gene TRBV15, with D maybe TRBD1 (6 bases). V was pared by 5 bases and J by 4 bases, with 11 bases between. The germline V gene has CDR1 LNHNV and CDR2 YYDKDF (reference sequence). There are 13 residues in the CDR3. CDR3 sequence: CATSAQQGYGYTF. Written as DNA, the CDR3 is TGTGCCACCAGCGCACAACAGGGCTATGGCTACACCTTC.

This chain links TRBV6-1 with TRBJ1-2, with a weak D call TRBD1 (5 bases). The germline CDR1 and CDR2 sequences are MNHNS and SASEGT. Between the trimmed V and J ends, which lost 1 base and 8 bases, there was a span of 17 bases. The CDR3 extends over 15 amino acids. DNA for the CDR3: TGTGCCAGCAGTGAAGTGGGCCCGGGGGGTAGCGGCTACACCTTC. This gives the protein CASSEVGPGGSGYTF.

CDR3 protein: CASSLSRSPNTEAFF. DNA of the CDR3: TGTGCCAGCAGCTTATCGAGGTCCCCGAACACTGAAGCTTTCTTT. The chain employs TRBV7-2 and TRBJ1-1; D unresolved. The CDR3 contains 15 residues. In germline, CDR1 is SGHTA, CDR2 FQGNSA. The ends were cut back, 2 bases at V and 1 base at J, with 11 bases in the middle.

The chain carries TRBV2 and TRBJ1-3; D is uncertain. This CDR3 comprises 13 residues. CDR1 is SNHLY and CDR2 is FYNNEI in the germline V gene. V lost 11 bases, J lost 7 bases, and 18 bases lay in between. CDR3 region: CARGGSDGNTIYF. CDR3 DNA: TGTGCCCGAGGAGGATCCGACGGGAACACCATATATTTT.

The rearrangement links TRBV7-2 to TRBJ1-6; D is uncertain. Germline lookup yields CDR1 SGHTA and CDR2 FQGNSA. This CDR3 spans 15 amino acids. V lost 2 bases to trimming and J lost 7 bases, with 12 bases between them. Here the CDR3 DNA reads TGTGCCAGCAGCTTATTTGCAGAGATGAATTCACCCCTCCACTTT. Amino acids: CASSLFAEMNSPLHF.

The chain links TRBV19 to TRBJ2-1; 8 bases agree with TRBD2. J was trimmed by 4 bases and V by 3 bases; bases with no gene match: 8. Germline values: CDR1 LNHDA, CDR2 SQIVND (reference sequence). The CDR3 covers 16 residues. The CDR3 region is CASSISAGGSYNEQFF. Here the CDR3 DNA reads TGTGCCAGTAGTATCTCTGCGGGAGGAAGTTACAATGAGCAGTTCTTC.

The V gene is TRBV4-1, the J gene TRBJ1-5; D is unresolved. CDR1 and CDR2 (germline): MGHRA, YSYEKL. V was pared by 5 bases and J by 1 base, with 9 bases between. This CDR3 contains 14 residues. The CDR3 here is CASSGEPSNQPQHF. CDR3 bases: TGCGCCAGCAGCGGAGAACCGAGCAATCAGCCCCAGCATTTT.

The gene calls are TRBV28 and TRBJ2-7; TRBD2 matches at 7 bases. Trimming at V came to 5 bases and at J to 4 bases, leaving 2 bases not matched to a gene. This CDR3 spans 12 amino acids. The germline V gene encodes CDR1 MDHEN and CDR2 SYDVKM. CDR3 amino acids: CASSRGVYEQYF. The CDR3 nucleotides read TGTGCCAGCAGTCGGGGGGTTTACGAGCAGTACTTC.

V and J are TRBV7-2 and TRBJ1-2, with D uncertain. V dropped 0 bases and J dropped 3 bases, with 8 bases sitting between them. Germline values: CDR1 SGHTA, CDR2 FQGNSA. There are 14 residues in the CDR3. The CDR3 region has the DNA TGTGCCAGCAGCTTAGCAGGGCAGGACTATGGCTACACCTTC. Protein: CASSLAGQDYGYTF.

This chain links TRBV2 with TRBJ1-2; D unresolved. The V gene lost 4 bases and the J gene lost 5 bases, with 2 bases spanning the gap. Germline V gene sequence: CDR1 SNHLY, CDR2 FYNNEI. The CDR3 spans 10 residues. In DNA form, the CDR3 reads TGTGCCAGCAGTGCTTATGGCTACACCTTC. It specifies CASSAYGYTF.

This clone came up once. This chain uses TRBV20-1 with TRBJ1-6; D remains unclear. V dropped 4 bases and J dropped 17 bases, with 6 bases sitting between them. The CDR3 runs to 8 residues. CDR1 DFQATT and CDR2 SNEGSKA come from the germline V gene (reference sequence). The CDR3 loop reads CSATRFHF. The DNA of the CDR3 is TGCAGTGCTACCCGATTCCACTTT.

The V and J genes are TRBV4-1 and TRBJ2-1; D possibly corresponds to TRBD1 (6 bases). Germline values: CDR1 MGHRA, CDR2 YSYEKL. Trimming cost V 0 bases and J 7 bases, with 13 bases left between them. The CDR3 extends over 15 amino acids. In nucleotides, the CDR3 is TGCGCCAGCAGCCAAGATAGAGGCAGGGGTAATGAGCAGTTCTTC. Amino acids: CASSQDRGRGNEQFF.

This rearrangement joins TRBV21-1 to TRBJ1-6; the D call in the table, TRBD1, was not verified against the DNA. TRBV21-1 is a recognized pseudogene. This CDR3 is 20 amino acids long. In nucleotides, the CDR3 is TGTGCCAGCAGCAAAGTCCCGGGACAGGGGTATAGCTCCTATAATTCACCCCTCCACTTT. This translates into CASSKVPGQGYSSYNSPLHF.

This clone was observed a single time. The V and J genes are TRBV15 and TRBJ2-7; D ambiguous. Trimming shortened V by 3 bases and J by 2 bases, and 11 bases separated the two germline ends. This CDR3 is built from 14 residues. CDR1 is LNHNV and CDR2 is YYDKDF in the germline V gene (reference sequence). CDR3 DNA sequence: TGTGCCACCAGCAGTAGAAGGGATCCCTACGAGCAGTACTTC. This encodes CATSSRRDPYEQYF.

The chain is built from TRBV28 and TRBJ2-3; TRBD2 is a possible D gene (5 bases). Trimming left V 3 bases short and J 1 base short, with 8 bases between. CDR3 size: 14 residues. Germline V gives CDR1 MDHEN, CDR2 SYDVKM. The CDR3 here is CASSFRGGTDTQYF. CDR3 coding DNA: TGTGCCAGCAGTTTTCGGGGAGGCACAGATACGCAGTATTTT.

The chain couples TRBV25-1 to TRBJ2-5; D ambiguous. CDR1 is MGHDK, CDR2 SYGVNS, per germline. This CDR3 is built from 15 residues. Between the trimmed V and J ends, which lost 1 base and 5 bases, there was a span of 14 bases. The CDR3 DNA reads TGTGCCAGCAGTGAATTGCTACACACCGGGGAGACCCAGTACTTC. Residues: CASSELLHTGETQYF.

This clone was detected only once. This chain uses TRBV11-3 with TRBJ2-1; D remains unclear. Between the trimmed V and J ends, which lost 3 bases and 4 bases, there was a span of 7 bases. Germline V CDR1 and CDR2: SGHNT, YENEEA. CDR3 size: 13 residues. CDR3 sequence (DNA): TGTGCCAGCAGCTTCGATCAGTACAATGAGCAGTTCTTC. It translates to CASSFDQYNEQFF.

The chain combines TRBV7-9 with TRBJ1-4, with 7 nucleotides matching TRBD1. Germline V gene data show CDR1 as SEHNR and CDR2 as FQNEAQ (reference sequence). The CDR3 consists of 16 residues. J was trimmed by 0 bases and V by 5 bases; bases with no gene match: 6. CDR3 sequence: CASSRGQAATNEKLFF. The DNA for the CDR3 is TGTGCCAGCAGCCGTGGACAGGCGGCAACTAATGAAAAACTGTTTTTT.

The V and J genes are TRBV19 and TRBJ2-1, with 13 bases identical to TRBD2. Trimming took 6 bases from V and 4 from J; bases not matched to a gene: 3. Germline CDR1 and CDR2: LNHDA and SQIVND (reference sequence). This CDR3 contains 15 residues. The CDR3 is CASRTGLAGYNEQFF. CDR3 sequence (DNA): TGTGCCAGTAGAACGGGACTAGCGGGATACAATGAGCAGTTCTTC.